A selection of T cell receptor beta chains follows, all from one sample in a study of T cell responses to AZD1222 COVID-19 vaccine. Generated by immunoSEQ multiplex PCR, the TCRdb table keeps only in-frame clones and is missing some. This sample yields about 72,000 clones, of which roughly 84% are seen a single time; 20% to 30% belongs to the top ten. This sample comprised peripheral blood, obtained on day 0 of AZD1222 vaccination. These receptors were collected from an adult in good health. The CDR3 runs from the conserved cysteine through the conserved F or W. The D gene is left open where the match is weak. Where a row states a size, it is once, few, many or the class of an expanded clone; other rows omit it.

cdr3_aa cdr3_nt j_call v_call clone_size d_call
CASSIDLKHSSPLHF TGTGCCAGCAGCATCGACTTGAAACACTCTTCACCCCTCCACTTT TRBJ1-6 TRBV7-2 NA NA
CASTATLNSGNTIYF TGTGCCAGTACTGCCACCCTTAACTCTGGAAACACCATATATTTT TRBJ1-3 TRBV19 NA NA
CASSIGDRGYEQYF TGTGCCAGTAGTATAGGAGACAGGGGCTACGAGCAGTACTTC TRBJ2-7 TRBV19 few TRBD1
CASSLRWDTGAPQGSPLHF TGTGCCAGCAGCTTAAGGTGGGACACAGGGGCCCCGCAGGGGTCACCCCTCCACTTT TRBJ1-6 TRBV7-4 NA TRBD1
CASTEGARPSTDTQYF TGTGCCAGCACAGAGGGGGCAAGGCCGTCCACAGATACGCAGTATTTT TRBJ2-3 TRBV7-6 NA TRBD1
CASSDSLGRMGGYTF TGTGCCAGCAGTGACTCATTGGGGCGGATGGGCGGCTACACCTTC TRBJ1-2 TRBV6-4 NA NA
CASSPSLGSNQPQHF TGCGCCAGCAGCCCTTCGCTCGGAAGCAATCAGCCCCAGCATTTT TRBJ1-5 TRBV4-1 few NA
CASSLDPGQGLEQYF TGTGCCAGCAGCTTAGACCCGGGACAGGGGTTAGAGCAGTACTTC TRBJ2-7 TRBV11-2 once TRBD1
CASSRGRRGHTF TGTGCCAGCAGTCGAGGGCGGAGGGGACACACCTTC TRBJ1-2 TRBV28 NA NA
CASSSSTGTGNHVYGYTF NA TRBJ1-2 TRBV28 NA NA
CASSRYRDSGNTIYF TGTGCCAGCAGCCGATACAGGGATTCTGGAAACACCATATATTTT TRBJ1-3 TRBV4-2 NA NA
CASSRDREILFF TGTGCCAGCAGCCGTGACAGGGAGATCCTGTTTTTT TRBJ1-4 TRBV12-3/TRBV12-4 NA TRBD1
CASQQGSLNQPQHF TGTGCCAGTCAACAGGGGTCGCTCAATCAGCCCCAGCATTTT TRBJ1-5 TRBV6-5 NA TRBD1
CASSREDNYGYTF TGTGCCAGCAGCAGAGAGGACAACTATGGCTACACCTTC TRBJ1-2 TRBV4-2 NA NA
CASRPPGTVDGYTF TGTGCCAGCAGGCCCCCCGGGACAGTGGATGGCTACACCTTC TRBJ1-2 TRBV2 NA TRBD1
CASSLRGNTEAFF TGTGCCAGCAGCTTAAGGGGGAACACTGAAGCTTTCTTT TRBJ1-1 TRBV7-3 NA NA
CASSEVEQQYF TGTGCCAGCAGTGAAGTGGAGCAGCAGTACTTC TRBJ2-7 TRBV2 NA NA
CASSFTGGGQPQHF TGTGCCAGCAGCTTCACAGGAGGCGGTCAGCCCCAGCATTTT TRBJ1-5 TRBV5-5 once NA
CASKRSENTEAFF TGTGCCAGCAAACGGAGTGAGAACACTGAAGCTTTCTTT TRBJ1-1 TRBV11-2 NA NA
CASSQRALRQGKVEQYF TGCGCCAGCAGCCAGAGGGCCCTTCGACAGGGAAAGGTCGAGCAGTACTTC TRBJ2-7 TRBV4-3 many TRBD1
CASIFNEKLFF TGTGCCAGCATCTTTAATGAAAAACTGTTTTTT TRBJ1-4 TRBV12-3/TRBV12-4 NA NA
CASSKQGNNQPQHF TGTGCCAGCAGTAAACAGGGGAACAATCAGCCCCAGCATTTT TRBJ1-5 TRBV6-2/TRBV6-3 NA TRBD1
CSVETGEGYGYTF TGCAGCGTCGAGACAGGGGAGGGCTATGGCTACACCTTC TRBJ1-2 TRBV29-1 few TRBD1
CAWSAELYEQPQHF TGTGCCTGGAGTGCCGAGCTTTACGAGCAGCCCCAGCATTTT TRBJ1-5 TRBV30 NA NA
CATSGGSNTGELFF TGTGCCACCAGTGGAGGATCGAACACCGGGGAGCTGTTTTTT TRBJ2-2 TRBV24-1 few NA
CASRVKGTTYYQPQHF TGCGCCAGCAGGGTGAAAGGGACGACCTATTATCAGCCCCAGCATTTT TRBJ1-5 TRBV23-1 NA NA
CASSYARDTAYNSPLHF TGCGCCAGCAGCTACGCTCGCGACACTGCCTATAATTCACCCCTCCACTTT TRBJ1-6 TRBV5-1 NA NA
CASSSTGDSNQPQHF TGTGCCAGTAGTTCCACGGGGGATAGCAATCAGCCCCAGCATTTT TRBJ1-5 TRBV19 NA NA
CASSHSNSDTQYF TGTGCCAGCAGCCATAGCAATTCTGATACGCAGTATTTT TRBJ2-3 TRBV7-9 once NA
CASSLRTSGPYEQYF TGTGCCAGCAGCTTAAGGACTAGCGGTCCCTACGAGCAGTACTTC TRBJ2-7 TRBV7-2 NA TRBD2
CASSRAGGTEAFF TGTGCCAGCAGTCGGGCAGGGGGCACTGAAGCTTTCTTT TRBJ1-1 TRBV3-1/TRBV3-2 NA TRBD1
CASSYSRTGTGELFF TGTGCCAGCAGTTACTCCAGGACGGGGACCGGGGAGCTGTTTTTT TRBJ2-2 TRBV6-5 few NA
CASSYGGRTEAFF TGTGCCAGCAGTTACGGGGGGCGGACTGAAGCTTTCTTT TRBJ1-1 TRBV6-5 NA NA
CASSLGTARDTQYF TGTGCCAGCAGCCTTGGGACTGCGAGAGATACGCAGTATTTT TRBJ2-3 TRBV7-2 NA NA
CASSLAGGIDTQYF TGCGCCAGCAGCCTCGCGGGGGGGATAGATACGCAGTATTTT TRBJ2-3 TRBV5-1 NA TRBD2
CASSQVGRNTEAFF TGTGCCAGCTCACAAGTGGGGAGGAACACTGAAGCTTTCTTT TRBJ1-1 TRBV18 NA NA
CSAGTTPQYF TGCAGTGCAGGTACTACACCGCAGTACTTC TRBJ2-7 TRBV20-1 NA NA
CASSYSPSGSIYEQYF TGTGCCAGCAGTTACTCGCCGAGCGGATCGATTTACGAGCAGTACTTC TRBJ2-7 TRBV6-5 NA NA